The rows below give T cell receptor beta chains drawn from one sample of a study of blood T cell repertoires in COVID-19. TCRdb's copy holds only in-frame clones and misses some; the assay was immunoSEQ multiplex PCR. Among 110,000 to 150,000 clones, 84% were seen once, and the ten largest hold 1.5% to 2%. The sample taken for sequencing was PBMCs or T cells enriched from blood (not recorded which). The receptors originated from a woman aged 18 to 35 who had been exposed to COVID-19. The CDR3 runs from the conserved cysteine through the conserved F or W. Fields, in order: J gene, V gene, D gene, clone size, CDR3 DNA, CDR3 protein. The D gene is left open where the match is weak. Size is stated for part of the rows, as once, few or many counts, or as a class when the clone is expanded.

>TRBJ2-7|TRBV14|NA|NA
TGTGCCAGCAGCCAAGTTGTCCGTGGGAGGCAGTACTTC
CASSQVVRGRQYF
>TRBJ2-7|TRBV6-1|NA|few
TGTGCCAGCAGTGATCTCTTGACGGGCGAGCAGTACTTC
CASSDLLTGEQYF
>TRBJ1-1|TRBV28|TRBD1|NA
TGTGCCAGCAGAGACGCCGGGACAGGGCCTTTCGAAGCGGCTTTCTTT
CASRDAGTGPFEAAFF
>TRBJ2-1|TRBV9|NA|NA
TGTGCCAGCAGCGTAACAGGACACAACTCCTACAATGAGCAGTTCTTC
CASSVTGHNSYNEQFF
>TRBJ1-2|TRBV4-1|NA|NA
TGCGCCAGCAGCCAAGATGCCACAGGTCAATATGGCTACACCTTC
CASSQDATGQYGYTF
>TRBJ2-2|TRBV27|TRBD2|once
TGTGCCAGCAGTTTTACTAGCGGGAGTATGGTCCCCGGGGAGCTGTTTTTT
CASSFTSGSMVPGELFF
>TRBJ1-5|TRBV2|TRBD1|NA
TGTGCCAGCAACAGGGGGGGGAACGGACAGCCCCAGCATTTT
CASNRGGNGQPQHF
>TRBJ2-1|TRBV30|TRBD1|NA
TGTGCCTGGAGTGTGTCAGGGGGCCCCTACAATGAGCAGTTCTTC
CAWSVSGGPYNEQFF
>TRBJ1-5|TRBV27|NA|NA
TGTGCCAGCAGTTCGGGGACACGGGAACAGCATTTT
CASSSGTREQHF
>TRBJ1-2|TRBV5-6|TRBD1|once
TGTGCCAGCAGCTTGGAGGGGACAGGATTTATCTATGGCTACACCTTC
CASSLEGTGFIYGYTF
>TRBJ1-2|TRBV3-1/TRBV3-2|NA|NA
TGTGCCAGCAGCCAAGACAACAGGGCTGGTGGCTACACCTTC
CASSQDNRAGGYTF
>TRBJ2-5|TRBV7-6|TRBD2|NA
TGTGCCAGCAGCTTTACTAGCGGGATGTACCAAGAGACCCAGTACTTC
CASSFTSGMYQETQYF
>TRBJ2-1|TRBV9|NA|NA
TGTGCCAGCAGCGCCGTAGGAGGCAGGGGAACCGGCGGGCAGTTCTTC
CASSAVGGRGTGGQFF
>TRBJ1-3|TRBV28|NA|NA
TGTGCCAGCAGTCTCCTTCAGGGGCCAGGAAACACCATATATTTT
CASSLLQGPGNTIYF
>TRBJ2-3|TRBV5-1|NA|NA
TGCGCCAGCAGCTTGGGTCGGGGAGGAAACCACCCAGTCAGGGATACGCAGTATTTT
CASSLGRGGNHPVRDTQYF
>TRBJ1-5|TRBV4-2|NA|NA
TGTGCCAGCAGCCAGACCCAGGGGACCGTGAATCAGCCCCAGCATTTT
CASSQTQGTVNQPQHF
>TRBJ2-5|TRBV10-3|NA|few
TGTGCCATCAGCGAGCAGGGGGAGACCCAGTACTTC
CAISEQGETQYF
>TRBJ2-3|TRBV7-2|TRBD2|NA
TGTGCCAGCAGCTTAAGATCCTCACCGGGAGGGCCAGATACGCAGTATTTT
CASSLRSSPGGPDTQYF
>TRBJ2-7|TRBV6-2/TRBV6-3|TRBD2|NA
TGTGCCAGCAGTCAGACTAGCGGTTCCTACGAGCAGTACTTC
CASSQTSGSYEQYF
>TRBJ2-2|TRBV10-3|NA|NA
TGTGCCACACGGACTATCGCGAACACCGGGGAGCTGTTTTTT
CATRTIANTGELFF
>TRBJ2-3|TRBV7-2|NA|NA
TGTGCCAGCAGCCCCCGAGAGCACAGCACAGATACGCAGTATTTT
CASSPREHSTDTQYF
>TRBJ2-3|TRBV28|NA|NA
TGTGCCAGCAGTTTATTACGATTGGACAGTTTAGACTCAGATACGCAGTATTTT
CASSLLRLDSLDSDTQYF
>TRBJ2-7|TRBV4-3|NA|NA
TGCGCCAGCAGCCAAGAATATTTCGGTCGCGGAACCTACGAGCAGTACTTC
CASSQEYFGRGTYEQYF
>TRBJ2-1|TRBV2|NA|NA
TGTGCCAGCAAGGGACTTCCAAATGTGAACAATGAGCAGTTCTTC
CASKGLPNVNNEQFF
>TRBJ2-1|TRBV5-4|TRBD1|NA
TGTGCCAGCAGCGACAGGGTAGAGGGGTACAATGAGCAGTTCTTC
CASSDRVEGYNEQFF
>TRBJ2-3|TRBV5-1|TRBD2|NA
TGCGCCAGCAGCTTAGCACTAGCGAGCACAGATACGCAGTATTTT
CASSLALASTDTQYF
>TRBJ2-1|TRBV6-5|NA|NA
TGTGCCAGCATATCGCCGGCTAGGGAGCAGTTCTTC
CASISPAREQFF
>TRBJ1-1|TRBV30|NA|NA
TGTGCCTGGAGTTATACCGATCGGGGAACTGAAGCTTTCTTT
CAWSYTDRGTEAFF
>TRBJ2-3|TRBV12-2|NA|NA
TGTGCAAGTCGCTCAGGGACTAGCGAGGGCACAGATACGCAGTATTTT
CASRSGTSEGTDTQYF
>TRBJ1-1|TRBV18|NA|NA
TGTGCCAGCTCACGTAGAACGCAGGAAAACACTGAAGCTTTCTTT
CASSRRTQENTEAFF
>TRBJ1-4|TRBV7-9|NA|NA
TGTGCCAGCAGCTTACCACGACAGCGGGGGTTTGTTGGAGATGAAAAACTGTTTTTT
CASSLPRQRGFVGDEKLFF
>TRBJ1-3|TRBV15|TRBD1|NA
TGTGCCACCAGCAGAACACAGGGGGCTAGAAACACCATATATTTT
CATSRTQGARNTIYF
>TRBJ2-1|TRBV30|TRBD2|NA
TGTGCCTGGAGTGAATTGGCTAGCGGGAGCTCCTACAATGAGCAGTTCTTC
CAWSELASGSSYNEQFF
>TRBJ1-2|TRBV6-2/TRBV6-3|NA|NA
TGTGCCAGCAGTTACGGAACAGGGACGAGTGGCTACACCTTC
CASSYGTGTSGYTF
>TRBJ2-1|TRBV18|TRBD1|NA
TGTGCCAGCTCACCCGGGACAGGGGGTGGACCGAGCGGCGATGAGCAGTTCTTC
CASSPGTGGGPSGDEQFF
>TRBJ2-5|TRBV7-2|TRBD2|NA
TGTGCCAGCAGCCAATGGACTAGCGGGAGAGAAGAGACCCAGTACTTC
CASSQWTSGREETQYF
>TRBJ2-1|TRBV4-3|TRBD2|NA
TGCGCCAGCAGCCCCAGGGGAAGACTAGCGGTCTCGAGCTCCTACAATGAGCAGTTCTTC
CASSPRGRLAVSSSYNEQFF
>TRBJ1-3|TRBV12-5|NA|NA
TGTGCTAGTGCTGGTTTCAGGGGCTCTGGAAACACCATATATTTT
CASAGFRGSGNTIYF
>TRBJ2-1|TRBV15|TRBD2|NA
TGTGCCACTTTAGCGGGAGTGACCTCCGGTGAGCAGTTCTTC
CATLAGVTSGEQFF
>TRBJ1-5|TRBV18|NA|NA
TGTGCCAGCTCTCCTCCGGGGGTTTGGAATCAGCCCCAGCATTTT
CASSPPGVWNQPQHF
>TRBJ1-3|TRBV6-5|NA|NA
TGTGCCAGCAGTTCTAGTTGGAACACCATATATTTT
CASSSSWNTIYF
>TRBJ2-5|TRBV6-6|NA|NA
TGTGCCAGCAGTCCCTCCCCCGGGAGACAAGAGACCCAGTACTTC
CASSPSPGRQETQYF
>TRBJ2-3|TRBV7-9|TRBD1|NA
TGTGCCAGCAGCGACAGGGTTGGGACAGATACGCAGTATTTT
CASSDRVGTDTQYF
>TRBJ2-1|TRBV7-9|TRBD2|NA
TGTGCCAGCAGCCCAACGTCGGGGGCTAGCGGGAGGGCATACAATGAGCAGTTCTTC
CASSPTSGASGRAYNEQFF
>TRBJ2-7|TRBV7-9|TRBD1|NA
TGTGCCAGCAGTCCGGCCCACACGCCGGGACAGGAGTACTACGAGCAGTACTTC
CASSPAHTPGQEYYEQYF
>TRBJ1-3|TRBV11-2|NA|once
TGTGCCAGCAGCTTAACAAGGGGCCGCACTGGAAACACCATATATTTT
CASSLTRGRTGNTIYF
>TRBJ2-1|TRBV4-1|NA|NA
TGCGCCAGCAGCCAAGTAGACATCATCACCTACAATGAGCAGTTCTTC
CASSQVDIITYNEQFF
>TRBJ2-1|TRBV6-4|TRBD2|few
TGTGCCAGCAGCACAGGGGCGGGAGGGTACGATGAGCAGTTCTTC
CASSTGAGGYDEQFF
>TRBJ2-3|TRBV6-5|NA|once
TGTGCCAGCAGTTCGCCCCAACAGGCAGATACGCAGTATTTT
CASSSPQQADTQYF
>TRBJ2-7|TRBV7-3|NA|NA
TGTGCCAGCAGAAAAAGACCGGGCCCGAGGAAGGGGGATACCTACGAGCAGTACTTC
CASRKRPGPRKGDTYEQYF